This entry is about one T cell receptor beta chain. Its antigen is unidentified. This entry is derived from a study of CD8+ T cells in alopecia areata. This CDR3 is 12 amino acids long. Trimming shortened V by 3 bases and J by 8 bases, and 13 bases separated the two germline ends. From germline, CDR1 is SQVTM and CDR2 ANQGSEA. General observations from the study: Scalp clonality, along with expanded CD8+ clones among the top 100, was significantly decreased by tofacitinib. Alopecia totalis/universalis scalp especially showed more expanded CD8+ clones than normal scalp.

TCR sequencing used cDNA made by reverse transcription of extracted RNA. Sequencing was performed with immunoSEQ multiplex PCR; in TCRdb, only in-frame clones are kept and a portion is missing. The sample contains 110,000 to 150,000 clones, 45% to 65% of which appear only once. Treatment: oral pan-JAK inhibitor, 5-10 mg twice daily. Collection of lesional scalp punch biopsies and peripheral blood was performed in alopecia areata patients. PBMCs, the starting material, were the source of sorted CD4+ and CD8+ T cells. The receptor comes from a human donor with alopecia areata. V and J are TRBV29-1 and TRBJ1-2; maybe TRBD1 (5 bases). The source was CD8+ T cells sorted from blood, collected at week 4, from a patient treated with tofacitinib. In DNA form, the CDR3 reads TGCAGCGTTGACCTTAGAGGGGAGGGCTACACCTTC. Protein sequence: CSVDLRGEGYTF. Combining the CDR3 with reference TRBV29-1 and TRBJ1-2 gives the whole variable domain SAVISQKPSRDICQRGTSLTIQCQVDSQVTMMFWYRQQPGQSLTLIATANQGSEATYESGFVIDKFPISRPNLTFSTLTVSNMSPEDSSIYLCSVDLRGEGYTFGSGTRLTVV.